These 9 T cell receptor beta chains originate from one sample sequenced in a study of blood T cell repertoires in COVID-19. Libraries were prepared by immunoSEQ multiplex PCR; TCRdb keeps only in-frame clonotypes and omits some of them. The table shows roughly 250,000 clones, with approximately 90% occurring only once. Sequencing was performed on PBMCs or T cells enriched from blood (not recorded which). These receptors were taken from a woman in her 30s with acute COVID-19.

This clone was seen once. CDR3 sequence: CASSGDSYYEQYF. As DNA, the CDR3 is TGTGCCAGTAGTGGGGACAGCTACTACGAGCAGTACTTC. V gene TRBV19 combines with J gene TRBJ2-7; 7 bases are shared with TRBD1. CDR3 length: 13 amino acids. CDR1 and CDR2 (germline): LNHDA, SQIVND (reference sequence). V lost 5 bases to trimming and J lost 3 bases; unmatched junction nucleotides: 4.

The J gene is TRBJ2-7, the V gene TRBV28; maybe TRBD2 (5 bases). Germline CDR1 is MDHEN and CDR2 is SYDVKM. The CDR3 runs 14 residues. Deletions cut 5 bases from V and 0 bases from J, with 11 bases between. The CDR3: CASSPPGSSYEQYF. CDR3 in DNA: TGTGCCAGCAGTCCCCCGGGGAGCTCCTACGAGCAGTACTTC.

This clone has more than one count but fewer than ten. The chain couples TRBV2 to TRBJ1-2; 8 nucleotides align to TRBD1. J gave up 8 bases and V 7 bases, and 12 bases lay outside the gene matches. Germline CDR1 reads SNHLY; CDR2 reads FYNNEI. The CDR3 contains 14 residues. CDR3 in amino acids: CASKKDRDGVGYTF. DNA for the CDR3: TGTGCCAGCAAAAAGGACAGGGATGGTGTCGGCTACACCTTC.

V gene TRBV7-2 combines with J gene TRBJ2-1, with D possibly being TRBD2 (5 bases). The CDR3 covers 13 residues. Germline CDR1 SGHTA, CDR2 FQGNSA. The V and J ends lost 4 bases and 6 bases respectively, with 10 bases between them. The CDR3 region has the DNA TGTGCCAGCAGCTCGACTGGAGGCAATGAGCAGTTCTTC. This gives the protein CASSSTGGNEQFF.

This chain uses TRBV5-1 with TRBJ1-2; a possible D gene is TRBD1 (5 bases). The CDR3 has 15 amino acids. Germline V gene lookup returns CDR1 SGHRS and CDR2 YFSETQ. Trimming pared 0 bases from V and 2 bases from J, leaving 11 bases between. The CDR3 spells CASSLAPTENYGYTF. The CDR3 DNA follows: TGCGCCAGCAGCTTGGCACCGACAGAGAACTATGGCTACACCTTC. Filled out from reference TRBV5-1 and TRBJ1-2, the complete variable domain reads KAGVTQTPRYLIKTRGQQVTLSCSPISGHRSVSWYQQTPGQGLQFLFEYFSETQRNKGNFPGRFSGRQFSNSRSEMNVSTLELGDSALYLCASSLAPTENYGYTFGSGTRLTVV.

The rearrangement uses TRBV5-5 and TRBJ2-7; weak D call: TRBD1 (6 bases). Trimming stripped 2 bases from V and 4 bases from J, with 10 bases between. Germline assignment: CDR1 SGHKS and CDR2 YYEKEE (reference sequence). This CDR3 has 13 residues. The CDR3 loop is CASSLIGQYEQYF. In DNA form, the CDR3 reads TGTGCCAGCAGCTTAATTGGACAGTACGAGCAGTACTTC.

V and J are TRBV7-2 and TRBJ2-7; TRBD2 matches 16 bases. The CDR3 totals 16 residues. Germline trimming cut 5 bases from V and 6 bases from J; bases unmatched to any gene: 7. CDR1 and CDR2 from the germline V gene are SGHTA and FQGNSA. This CDR3 reads CASSPPGTSGRGEQYF. The CDR3 coding sequence is TGTGCCAGCAGCCCGCCCGGGACTAGCGGGAGGGGCGAGCAGTACTTC.

The rearrangement joins TRBV24-1 to TRBJ1-1, with D tentatively TRBD1 (5 bases). CDR3 length: 14 residues. CDR1 is KGHDR, CDR2 SFDVKD, per germline. The V end lost 7 bases, the J end lost 3 bases, and 14 bases lay between the germline ends. CDR3 amino acids: CATRVKGIDTEAFF. Written as DNA, the CDR3 is TGTGCCACCAGGGTCAAGGGGATCGACACTGAAGCTTTCTTT.

The V and J genes are TRBV6-5 and TRBJ1-3; D is unresolved. This CDR3 is 16 amino acids long. V was clipped by 0 bases and J by 0 bases, with 9 bases between them. The V gene's germline CDR1 is MNHEY and CDR2 SVGAGI. CDR3 residues: CASSYSSTFSGNTIYF. CDR3 nucleotide sequence: TGTGCCAGCAGTTACTCGAGCACGTTCTCTGGAAACACCATATATTTT.